Each of the 23 T cell receptor beta chains below was sequenced from the same sample in a study of a mutant IDH1 vaccine in newly diagnosed glioma. Time point given: baseline, week 1 (first vaccination visit). Described treatment: pre-vaccination baseline after standard-of-care therapy. Profiled with immunoSEQ multiplex PCR; TCRdb holds only in-frame clones, not every one. The sample lists under 35,000 clones, 82% occurring once. This specimen was PBMCs, taken from a glioma patient treated with radiotherapy, temozolomide or both. Every receptor here comes from a man aged 30 to 45 with glioma.

The gene calls are TRBV4-3 and TRBJ2-2, with 7 bases matching TRBD2. Germline values: CDR1 LGHNA, CDR2 YSLEER. This CDR3 spans 17 amino acids. Germline trimming cut 1 base from V and 0 bases from J; bases unmatched to any gene: 5. This CDR3 reads CASSQGPSGTNTGELFF. CDR3 in DNA: TGCGCCAGCAGCCAAGGTCCCAGCGGGACGAACACCGGGGAGCTGTTTTTT.

V usage is TRBV9 and J usage is TRBJ2-5; D is unclear. The V and J ends lost 0 bases and 1 base respectively, with 7 bases between them. The V gene's germline CDR1 is SGDLS and CDR2 YYNGEE. This CDR3 has 14 residues. The CDR3 is CASSVARSQETQYF. The CDR3 nucleotides are TGTGCCAGCAGCGTAGCCCGGTCCCAAGAGACCCAGTACTTC.

CDR3 DNA sequence: TGCGCCAGCAGCCAATTCCTTAGCGGGAACTTTTACACCGGGGAGCTGTTTTTT. Its protein product is CASSQFLSGNFYTGELFF. The J gene is TRBJ2-2, the V gene TRBV4-1, with TRBD2 matching 8 bases. The CDR3 covers 18 residues. V shed 2 bases and J 3 bases; nucleotides not matched to a gene: 11. The germline gives CDR1 MGHRA, CDR2 YSYEKL.

The CDR3 DNA reads TGTGCCAGCAGTGGCAACAGGGACACCGGGGAGCTGTTTTTT. Translation: CASSGNRDTGELFF. J is TRBJ2-2 and V is TRBV6-4; D possibly corresponds to TRBD1 (6 bases). The CDR3 has 14 amino acids. Trimming shortened V by 4 bases and J by 3 bases, and 9 bases separated the two germline ends. Germline assignment: CDR1 MRHNA and CDR2 SNTAGT.

The chain recombines TRBV11-2 with TRBJ2-5; TRBD2 matches at 7 bases. This CDR3 contains 15 residues. Trimming took 5 bases from V and 3 from J; bases not matched to a gene: 9. The V gene's germline CDR1 is SGHAT and CDR2 FQNNGV. The CDR3 nucleotides are TGTGCCAGCAGCCCCATCTACGCGGGGGAAGAGACCCAGTACTTC. Protein sequence: CASSPIYAGEETQYF. The variable domain in full, with the rest retrieved from reference TRBV11-2 and TRBJ2-5, is EAGVAQSPRYKIIEKRQSVAFWCNPISGHATLYWYQQILGQGPKLLIQFQNNGVVDDSQLPKDRFSAERLKGVDSTLKIQPAKLEDSAVYLCASSPIYAGEETQYFGPGTRLLVL.

The chain has TRBV5-1 and TRBJ2-1; D may be TRBD1 (5 bases). CDR3 size: 15 residues. CDR1 is SGHRS, CDR2 YFSETQ, per germline. V lost 4 bases and J 8 bases, leaving 19 bases between the germline ends. This chain's CDR3 is CASSDRTDQGHEQFF. The DNA of the CDR3 is TGCGCCAGCAGCGACCGGACGGATCAGGGCCATGAGCAGTTCTTC.

This rearrangement joins TRBV15 to TRBJ1-2; D is uncertain. The CDR3 has 13 amino acids. The germline CDR1 and CDR2 sequences are LNHNV and YYDKDF (reference sequence). Trimming shortened V by 3 bases and J by 4 bases, and 9 bases separated the two germline ends. CDR3 bases: TGTGCCACCAGCAGGGAACGGGGCTATGGCTACACCTTC. This encodes CATSRERGYGYTF.

In nucleotides, the CDR3 is TGTGCCAGCAGCCAAGGCGTTGGTGAAAAACTGTTTTTT. This codes for CASSQGVGEKLFF. This rearrangement joins TRBV14 to TRBJ1-4; no definite D call. CDR3 length: 13 amino acids. V lost 1 base and J lost 7, with 7 bases in between. CDR1 SGHDN and CDR2 FVKESK come from the germline V gene.

The chain employs TRBV9 and TRBJ2-5; D is possibly TRBD2 (6 bases). Between the trimmed V and J ends, which lost 3 bases and 4 bases, there was a span of 16 bases. From germline, CDR1 is SGDLS and CDR2 YYNGEE. The CDR3 totals 15 residues. In DNA form, the CDR3 reads TGTGCCAGCAGCGCAGGGACTGGCGTTGGAGAGACCCAGTACTTC. This encodes CASSAGTGVGETQYF.

The CDR3 DNA sequence: TGTGCCAGTACCCCAAGGGCGGGGATCGCCACTGAAGCTTTCTTT. This sequence encodes CASTPRAGIATEAFF. The chain has TRBV19 and TRBJ1-1; D call uncertain. The germline CDR1 and CDR2 sequences are LNHDA and SQIVND (reference sequence). CDR3 size: 15 residues. V lost 7 bases and J 4 bases, leaving 19 bases between the germline ends.

The J gene is TRBJ2-2, the V gene TRBV30; D is unresolved. Per germline, CDR1 GTSNPN and CDR2 SVGIG (reference sequence). CDR3 length: 14 residues. V shed 2 bases and J shed 2 bases, with 9 bases lying between them. The CDR3 here is CAWSRLANTGELFF. The CDR3 DNA reads as TGTGCCTGGAGTAGGCTGGCTAACACCGGGGAGCTGTTTTTT.

The rearrangement uses TRBV6-1 and TRBJ1-6, with D possibly matching TRBD1 (5 bases). This CDR3 is 15 amino acids long. V was pared by 3 bases and J by 9 bases, with 15 bases between. Germline V lookup: CDR1 MNHNS, CDR2 SASEGT. The CDR3 bases are TGTGCCAGCAGTGATATTCCGACGGGGGGTTCACCCCTCCACTTT. Amino acids: CASSDIPTGGSPLHF.

The chain is built from TRBV5-4 and TRBJ1-1; no definite D call. Germline V lookup: CDR1 SGHNT, CDR2 YYREEE (reference sequence). Trimming took 2 bases from V and 1 from J, leaving 9 bases between them. The length of the CDR3 is 14 residues. The CDR3 reads CASSLRNGNTEAFF. CDR3 coding DNA: TGTGCCAGCAGCTTAAGGAACGGGAACACTGAAGCTTTCTTT.

The V gene is TRBV11-2, the J gene TRBJ2-5; D remains unclear. The CDR3 has 13 residues. Deletions cut 1 base from V and 5 bases from J, with 8 bases between. From germline, CDR1 is SGHAT and CDR2 FQNNGV. The CDR3 spells CASSLAPPETQYF. The CDR3 DNA sequence: TGTGCCAGCAGCTTAGCTCCCCCTGAGACCCAGTACTTC.

The chain links TRBV7-6 to TRBJ1-2; TRBD1 matches 9 bases. Germline CDR1 reads SGHVS; CDR2 reads FNYEAQ. The CDR3 loop spans 14 amino acids. Trimming at V came to 5 bases and at J to 7 bases, leaving 8 bases not matched to a gene. CDR3 DNA sequence: TGTGCCAGCAGCCGAGACAGGGGGATTGGTGGCTACACCTTC. It encodes CASSRDRGIGGYTF.

The gene calls are TRBV5-1 and TRBJ1-6; perhaps TRBD1 as D (5 bases). V was shortened by 3 bases and J by 7 bases, with 17 bases between the two germline ends. There are 16 residues in the CDR3. Per the germline V gene, CDR1 is SGHRS and CDR2 is YFSETQ. The CDR3 reads CASSYSGRVENSPLHF. CDR3 nucleotides: TGCGCCAGCAGCTACTCAGGGAGGGTCGAAAATTCACCCCTCCACTTT.

The chain couples TRBV7-2 to TRBJ1-1, with D possibly being TRBD1 (6 bases). V gave up 2 bases and J gave up 3 bases, with 16 bases separating them. The CDR3 loop spans 16 amino acids. CDR1 and CDR2 (germline): SGHTA, FQGNSA. CDR3 DNA: TGTGCCAGCAGCTTACAGGGGAGATTTGGGCACACTGAAGCTTTCTTT. It is translated as CASSLQGRFGHTEAFF.

Judged by abundance, this clone is medium-sized. The gene calls are TRBV30 and TRBJ1-4; TRBD1 matches at 7 bases. CDR3 length equals 13 residues. V shed 1 base and J 6 bases; nucleotides not matched to a gene: 2. Per the germline V gene, CDR1 is GTSNPN and CDR2 is SVGIG (reference sequence). For the CDR3, the DNA is TGTGCCTGGAGTGGGGACAGCGATGAAAAACTGTTTTTT. It translates to CAWSGDSDEKLFF.

As DNA, the CDR3 is TGTGCCTGGAGTGTAGGGGCCGGGACGGGCACCACCCAGTACTTC. The encoded protein is CAWSVGAGTGTTQYF. The chain recombines TRBV30 with TRBJ2-5; TRBD1 or TRBD2 may be the D gene (5 bases each). V lost 0 bases, J lost 8 bases, and 19 bases lay in between. The CDR3 runs to 15 residues. The germline gives CDR1 GTSNPN, CDR2 SVGIG (reference sequence).

The chain carries TRBV4-2 and TRBJ1-5, with D perhaps TRBD1 (6 bases). CDR1 LGHNA and CDR2 YNFKEQ come from the germline V gene. V gave up 1 base and J gave up 4 bases, with 11 bases separating them. The CDR3 contains 15 residues. CDR3 region: CASSQVTTGNQPQHF. The CDR3 region has the DNA TGTGCCAGCAGCCAAGTAACGACAGGAAATCAGCCCCAGCATTTT.

V usage is TRBV30 and J usage is TRBJ1-3; the D gene is possibly TRBD1 (6 bases). Looked up from germline, CDR1 is GTSNPN and CDR2 is SVGIG (reference sequence). The V gene lost 2 bases and the J gene lost 3 bases, with 11 bases spanning the gap. CDR3 length: 14 residues. Written as DNA, the CDR3 is TGTGCCTGGAGTCCGGGGGGCTTTGGAAACACCATATATTTT. This translates into CAWSPGGFGNTIYF.

This chain connects TRBV9 to TRBJ1-3, with D maybe TRBD1 (6 bases). The CDR3 is 15 residues long. V lost 4 bases, J lost 0 bases, and 11 bases lay in between. Germline-derived CDR1 and CDR2 are SGDLS and YYNGEE. The CDR3 DNA reads TGTGCCAGCAGCACAGAGGGGGACTCTGGAAACACCATATATTTT. Amino acid sequence: CASSTEGDSGNTIYF.

V usage is TRBV7-6 and J usage is TRBJ1-1; the match to TRBD1 covers 7 bases. From germline, CDR1 is SGHVS and CDR2 FNYEAQ. CDR3 length: 14 amino acids. The trim removed 4 bases at V and 3 bases at J, leaving 5 bases unmatched. DNA of the CDR3: TGTGCCAGCAGCTCCGGGGGACAGTACACTGAAGCTTTCTTT. Translating gives CASSSGGQYTEAFF.